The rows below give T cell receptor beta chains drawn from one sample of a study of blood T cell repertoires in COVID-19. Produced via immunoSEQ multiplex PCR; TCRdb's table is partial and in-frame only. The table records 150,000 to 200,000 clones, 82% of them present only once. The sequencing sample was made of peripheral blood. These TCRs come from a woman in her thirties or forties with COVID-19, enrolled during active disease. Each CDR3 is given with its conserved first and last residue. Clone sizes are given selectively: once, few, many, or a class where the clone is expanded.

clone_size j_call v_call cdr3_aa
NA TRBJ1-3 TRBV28 CASIGNENTIYF
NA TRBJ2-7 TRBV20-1 CSASYYEQYF
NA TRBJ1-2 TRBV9 CASSVEQGDYGYTF
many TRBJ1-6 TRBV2 CASSSTRGQGGFTSPLHF
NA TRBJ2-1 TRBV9 CASSVGLINEQFF
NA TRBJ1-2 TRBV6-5 CAGGGRRNYGYTF
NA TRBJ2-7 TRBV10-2 CASSGDFLEQYF
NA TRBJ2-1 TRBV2 CASSSHLTSINEQFF
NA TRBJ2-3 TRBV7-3 CASSLSPGLAGAATDTQYF
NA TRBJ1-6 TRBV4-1 CASSQDNRNSPLHF
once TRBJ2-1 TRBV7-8 CASSFSGSNSEQFF
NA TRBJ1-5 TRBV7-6 CASSLEGGQPQHF
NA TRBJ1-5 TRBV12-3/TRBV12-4 CASNLGAGQPQHF
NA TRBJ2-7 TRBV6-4 CASSIIAGGEQYF
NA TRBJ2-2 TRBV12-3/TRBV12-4 CASRWGAGELFF
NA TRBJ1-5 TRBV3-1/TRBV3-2 CASSSTGGEGQPQHF
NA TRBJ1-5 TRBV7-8 CASSLGGGPQPQHF
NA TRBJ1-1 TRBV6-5 CACRTGEVRNTEAFF
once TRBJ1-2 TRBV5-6 CASSSELTGIYGYTF
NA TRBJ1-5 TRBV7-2 CASSFTGVRRNQPQHF
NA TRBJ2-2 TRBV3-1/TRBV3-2 CASSQAFGELFF
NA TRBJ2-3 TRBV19 CASSLLPGGRDTQYF
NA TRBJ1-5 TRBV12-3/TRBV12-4 CASSRTDSQPQHF
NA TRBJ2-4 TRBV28 CASSLGGLATKNIQYF
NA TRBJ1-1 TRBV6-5 CASSRDRPGRAFF
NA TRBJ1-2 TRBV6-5 CASKYGILPLF
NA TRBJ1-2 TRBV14 CASSQVEGLYGYTF
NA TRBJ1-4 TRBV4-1 CASSQKGDRGLGEKLFF
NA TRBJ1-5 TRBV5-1 CASSTGTGGLSNQPQHF
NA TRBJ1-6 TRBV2 CASRRARDSPLHF
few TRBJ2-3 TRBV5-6 CASSLFTGRGATDTQYF
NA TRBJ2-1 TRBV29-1 CSANRDRTNNEQFF
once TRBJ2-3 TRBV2 CASSELAGGITDTQYF
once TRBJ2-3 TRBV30 CARNSGTGVTDTQYF
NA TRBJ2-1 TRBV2 CASRDGTGGFDEQFF
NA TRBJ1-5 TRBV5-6 CASSRGWGSNQPQHF
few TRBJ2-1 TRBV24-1 CATSDNRDTLDEQFF
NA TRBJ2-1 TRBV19 CASTPAGALDEQFF
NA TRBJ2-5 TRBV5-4 CASRTGETQYF
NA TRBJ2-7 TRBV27 CASSIIGGTSGYEQYF
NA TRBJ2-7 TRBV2 CASRKRMTGLFEQYF
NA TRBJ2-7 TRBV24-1 CATSDLDTHEQYF
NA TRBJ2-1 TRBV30 CAWSQRTSGQQFF
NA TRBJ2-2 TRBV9 CASSIQGRNTGELFF
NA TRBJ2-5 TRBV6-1 CASSEVPRVGTQYF
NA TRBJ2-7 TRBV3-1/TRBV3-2 CASSQGTDGMGEQYF
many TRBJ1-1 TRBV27 CASSVPGQGSNTEAFF
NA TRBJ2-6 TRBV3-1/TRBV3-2 CASSRTAGSLPGANVLTF
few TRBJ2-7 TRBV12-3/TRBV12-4 CASSRGYEQYF
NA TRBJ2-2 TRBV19 CASSRPGQGRTGELFF
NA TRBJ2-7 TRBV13 CASSLGGTGLLEQYF
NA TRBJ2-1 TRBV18 CASSPPVSSYNEQFF
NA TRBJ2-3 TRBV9 CASSGPGGRDTDTQYF
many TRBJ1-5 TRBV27 CASSLGAFSNQPQHF
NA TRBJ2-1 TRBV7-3 CASSFKTGDGQFF
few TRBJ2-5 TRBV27 CASSKNGETQYF
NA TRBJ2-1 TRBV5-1 CASNRRGQGYNEQFF